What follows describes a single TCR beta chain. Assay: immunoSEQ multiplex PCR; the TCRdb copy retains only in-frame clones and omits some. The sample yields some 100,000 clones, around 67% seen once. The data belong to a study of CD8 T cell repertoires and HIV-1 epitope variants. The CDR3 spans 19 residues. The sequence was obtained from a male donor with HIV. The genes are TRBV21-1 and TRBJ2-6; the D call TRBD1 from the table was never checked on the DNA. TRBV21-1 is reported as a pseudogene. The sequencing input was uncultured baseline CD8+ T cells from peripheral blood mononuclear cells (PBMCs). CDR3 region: CASSSQGTDDSSGANVLTF. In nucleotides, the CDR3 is TGTGCCAGCAGCAGCCAAGGGACAGACGATTCCTCTGGGGCCAACGTCCTGACTTTC.